Listed here are 15 T cell receptor beta chains from one sample, sequenced in a study of PD-1 blockade in classical Hodgkin lymphoma. Each patient relapsed following autologous stem cell transplantation, and prior brentuximab vedotin exposure differed. Libraries were prepared by immunoSEQ multiplex PCR; TCRdb keeps only in-frame clonotypes and omits some of them. The sample lists about 36,000 clones; roughly three quarters were seen once. Sequenced material: peripheral blood mononuclear cells (PBMCs), taken before the second cycle of nivolumab. These receptors were collected from a human donor with classical Hodgkin lymphoma.

The chain couples TRBV5-4 to TRBJ2-7, with D perhaps matching TRBD2 (5 bases). Trimming pared 4 bases from V and 2 bases from J, leaving 16 bases between. The CDR3 is made up of 15 amino acids. The germline CDR1 and CDR2 sequences are SGHNT and YYREEE (reference sequence). DNA of the CDR3: TGTGCCAGCAGCCCCCCGGGAATAAAAACCTACGAGCAGTACTTC. Protein sequence: CASSPPGIKTYEQYF.

This clone is a singleton in its sample. J is TRBJ1-1 and V is TRBV7-9, with 10 bases that match TRBD1. Germline values: CDR1 SEHNR, CDR2 FQNEAQ (reference sequence). This CDR3 has 18 amino acids. J was trimmed by 1 base and V by 4 bases; bases with no gene match: 12. The CDR3 reads CASSSNRQGARGNTEAFF. Here the CDR3 DNA reads TGTGCCAGCAGCTCAAACCGACAGGGGGCGCGGGGGAACACTGAAGCTTTCTTT.

At least ten counts were recorded for this clone. V usage is TRBV5-4 and J usage is TRBJ1-2, with D perhaps matching TRBD1 (5 bases). CDR3 size: 13 residues. Between the trimmed V and J ends, which lost 5 bases and 8 bases, there was a span of 16 bases. In germline, CDR1 is SGHNT, CDR2 YYREEE (reference sequence). The CDR3 DNA is TGTGCCAGCAGTACTGACGGGAGGGGCGGCTACACCTTC. The encoded protein is CASSTDGRGGYTF.

The sample holds one count of this clone. The CDR3 spells CASSETTRSTDTQYF. The DNA of the CDR3 is TGCGCCAGCAGCGAAACAACTAGGAGCACAGATACGCAGTATTTT. The V call is TRBV5-1, the J call TRBJ2-3, with D possibly matching TRBD2 (5 bases). CDR3 size: 15 residues. V lost 4 bases and J 0 bases, leaving 12 bases between the germline ends. Germline CDR1 reads SGHRS; CDR2 reads YFSETQ.

The chain employs TRBV5-1 and TRBJ2-7; 11 bases line up with TRBD1. V dropped 2 bases and J dropped 4; count of bases not matched to a gene: 5. The germline V gene encodes CDR1 SGHRS and CDR2 YFSETQ. CDR3 length equals 15 residues. CDR3 coding DNA: TGCGCCAGCAGCTTAGCGGGACAGGGGGTATACGAGCAGTACTTC. It encodes CASSLAGQGVYEQYF.

This clone was counted between two and nine times. V and J are TRBV5-1 and TRBJ2-1; maybe TRBD2 (6 bases). The CDR3 loop spans 17 amino acids. Trimming removed 2 bases at V and 0 bases at J, with 15 bases between. The germline V gene encodes CDR1 SGHRS and CDR2 YFSETQ. The CDR3 coding sequence is TGCGCCAGCAGCTTTAGGCTAGCGTCGAGCTCCTACAATGAGCAGTTCTTC. It codes for CASSFRLASSSYNEQFF.

The chain couples TRBV5-6 to TRBJ2-7; 10 nucleotides agree with TRBD2. This CDR3 has 16 residues. Germline V gene lookup returns CDR1 SGHDT and CDR2 YYEEEE. The V and J ends lost 4 bases and 2 bases, in that order; junction bases with no gene match: 9. CDR3 coding DNA: TGTGCCAGCAGCCCCCGTACTAGCGGGGCAACCTACGAGCAGTACTTC. The encoded protein is CASSPRTSGATYEQYF.

The chain carries TRBV28 and TRBJ2-7; D not resolved. V lost 3 bases and J lost 0, with 12 bases in between. The CDR3 consists of 15 residues. In germline, CDR1 is MDHEN, CDR2 SYDVKM. CDR3 in DNA: TGTGCCAGCAGTTTGCCCCCGCCCATCTCCTACGAGCAGTACTTC. Translating gives CASSLPPPISYEQYF.

The rearrangement joins TRBV5-8 to TRBJ2-3, with a tentative D call TRBD1 (5 bases). V was shortened by 3 bases and J by 2 bases, with 10 bases between the two germline ends. The CDR3 has 14 residues. Germline V gene sequence: CDR1 SGHTS, CDR2 YDEGEE. The CDR3 bases are TGTGCCAGCAGCTCAAACAGGAACACAGATACGCAGTATTTT. This encodes CASSSNRNTDTQYF.

The chain joins TRBV6-1 to TRBJ1-5; 9 bases are shared with TRBD1. This CDR3 spans 14 amino acids. The V segment lost 5 bases and the J segment 8 bases; nucleotides outside the gene matches: 7. The germline gives CDR1 MNHNS, CDR2 SASEGT. The chain's CDR3 is CASSQPTGGKPQHF. CDR3 DNA sequence: TGTGCCAGCAGTCAGCCTACAGGGGGCAAGCCCCAGCATTTT.

This chain uses TRBV5-4 with TRBJ1-1; a possible D gene is TRBD1 (6 bases). The germline gives CDR1 SGHNT, CDR2 YYREEE (reference sequence). The germline V and J ends were trimmed by 4 bases and 4 bases, with 11 bases remaining between them. The CDR3 spans 13 residues. CDR3 protein: CASSTQGGTEAFF. The DNA for the CDR3 is TGTGCCAGCAGCACACAGGGAGGCACTGAAGCTTTCTTT. Full variable domain (remainder filled in from reference TRBV5-4 and TRBJ1-1): ETGVTQSPTHLIKTRGQQVTLRCSSQSGHNTVSWYQQALGQGPQFIFQYYREEENGRGNFPPRFSGLQFPNYSSELNVNALELDDSALYLCASSTQGGTEAFFGQGTRLTVV.

The rearrangement uses TRBV19 and TRBJ1-1, with D perhaps matching TRBD1 (6 bases). Germline loops: CDR1 LNHDA, CDR2 SQIVND (reference sequence). The CDR3 spans 15 residues. The V end lost 1 base, the J end lost 4 bases, and 13 bases lay between the germline ends. CDR3 nucleotide sequence: TGTGCCAGTAGTATAGGCCTGGTAGGGGGCACTGAAGCTTTCTTT. Its protein is CASSIGLVGGTEAFF.

The chain recombines TRBV5-1 with TRBJ1-3; no clear D gene. This CDR3 is 16 amino acids long. The ends were cut back, 7 bases at V and 0 bases at J, with 17 bases in the middle. The germline CDR1 and CDR2 sequences are SGHRS and YFSETQ. This chain's CDR3 is CASSAYNGISGNTIYF. CDR3 sequence (DNA): TGCGCCAGCTCAGCTTACAACGGAATCTCTGGAAACACCATATATTTT.

This chain links TRBV11-1 with TRBJ2-7; unclear D gene. The ends were cut back, 6 bases at V and 3 bases at J, with 15 bases in the middle. Per germline, CDR1 SGHAT and CDR2 FQDESV (reference sequence). The CDR3 runs 14 residues. DNA for the CDR3: TGTGCCAGCAGTCGATCCCCCACTTTCTACGAGCAGTACTTC. Amino acids: CASSRSPTFYEQYF.

The rearrangement links TRBV28 to TRBJ2-3; the D call may be TRBD1 or TRBD2 (5 bases each). Germline V gives CDR1 MDHEN, CDR2 SYDVKM. This CDR3 contains 16 residues. V was cut by 1 base and J by 9 bases, with 20 bases left in between. In DNA, the CDR3 is TGTGCCAGCAGTTTATTGGGGGTGGCCCCTGATCGGACGCAGTATTTT. Translation: CASSLLGVAPDRTQYF.